Following are 14 T cell receptor beta chains from one sample sequenced in a study of chemoradiotherapy in HPV16-positive cancers. The assay was immunoSEQ multiplex PCR, and TCRdb's table has in-frame clones only and misses some. The sample yields 9,500 to 15,000 clones, roughly nine tenths seen once. The sample here was blood, taken from a patient who underwent chemoradiotherapy. The receptors derive from a human donor with HPV-associated anogenital cancer.

V and J are TRBV7-2 and TRBJ2-7, with TRBD2 identical over 10 bases. Germline V gene lookup returns CDR1 SGHTA and CDR2 FQGNSA. The CDR3 covers 15 residues. V dropped 1 base and J dropped 5; count of bases not matched to a gene: 5. The CDR3 coding sequence is TGTGCCAGCAGCTTAGAAAGCGGGGGGGCCCACGAGCAGTACTTC. Translating it yields CASSLESGGAHEQYF.

The chain couples TRBV5-6 to TRBJ2-3; either TRBD1 or TRBD2 may supply D (6 bases each). V shed 2 bases and J shed 0 bases, with 10 bases lying between them. Germline CDR1 reads SGHDT; CDR2 reads YYEEEE. This CDR3 spans 15 amino acids. In DNA form, the CDR3 reads TGTGCCAGCAGCTTACGGGGGCCTAGCACAGATACGCAGTATTTT. It is translated as CASSLRGPSTDTQYF.

J is TRBJ2-3 and V is TRBV7-3; 10 bases are shared with TRBD2. CDR3 length equals 15 residues. CDR1 is SGHTA and CDR2 is FQGTGA in the germline V gene. V dropped 5 bases and J dropped 4; count of bases not matched to a gene: 6. The CDR3 spells CASSLWTSGADTQYF. The CDR3 nucleotides read TGTGCCAGCAGCCTATGGACTAGCGGAGCAGATACGCAGTATTTT.

This clone was detected only once. The chain combines TRBV19 with TRBJ1-2; D is unclear. The CDR3 runs 15 residues. V was pared by 10 bases and J by 0 bases, with 18 bases between. Germline CDR1 reads LNHDA; CDR2 reads SQIVND (reference sequence). The CDR3 here is CATSPGGGSNYGYTF. The DNA of the CDR3 is TGTGCCACCTCCCCAGGAGGCGGATCTAACTATGGCTACACCTTC.

This clone has more than one count but fewer than ten. The rearrangement links TRBV2 to TRBJ2-7; either TRBD1 or TRBD2 may fit D (5 bases each). Trimming removed 6 bases at V and 2 bases at J, with 14 bases between. The CDR3 has 14 amino acids. Germline values: CDR1 SNHLY, CDR2 FYNNEI. CDR3: CASREGTLTYEQYF. The CDR3 DNA reads TGTGCCAGCAGAGAGGGGACCTTGACCTACGAGCAGTACTTC.

CDR3 sequence reads: CASSLDPSDGELFF. CDR3 nucleotide sequence: TGCGCCAGCAGCTTGGATCCGTCCGACGGGGAGCTGTTTTTT. V gene TRBV5-1 combines with J gene TRBJ2-2; no definite D call. Per the germline V gene, CDR1 is SGHRS and CDR2 is YFSETQ. The CDR3 spans 14 residues. With 0 bases removed from V and 7 bases from J, the gap between germline ends came to 10 bases.

The count of this clone is one. The chain is built from TRBV27 and TRBJ2-1; 12 bases map to TRBD2. Germline CDR1 and CDR2: MNHEY and SMNVEV (reference sequence). The CDR3 has 15 amino acids. The J segment lost 10 bases and the V segment lost 10 bases, leaving 14 bases of the junction unmatched. CDR3: CATVTSGGIVAEQFF. For the CDR3, the DNA is TGTGCCACTGTGACTAGCGGGGGAATCGTAGCCGAGCAGTTCTTC.

This rearrangement joins TRBV5-1 to TRBJ1-2, with D perhaps matching TRBD1 (5 bases). Germline CDR1 is SGHRS and CDR2 is YFSETQ. Deletions cut 1 base from V and 8 bases from J, with 18 bases between. The CDR3 runs to 15 residues. The CDR3 DNA follows: TGCGCCAGCAGCTTGTTGGGGCGGTTGGGATTAGGCTACACCTTC. It is translated as CASSLLGRLGLGYTF. Full variable domain (remainder filled in from reference TRBV5-1 and TRBJ1-2): KAGVTQTPRYLIKTRGQQVTLSCSPISGHRSVSWYQQTPGQGLQFLFEYFSETQRNKGNFPGRFSGRQFSNSRSEMNVSTLELGDSALYLCASSLLGRLGLGYTFGSGTRLTVV.

This clone was counted a few times. The chain recombines TRBV5-4 with TRBJ1-2; the D is unclear. V was trimmed by 2 bases and J by 6 bases, leaving 8 bases between them. From germline, CDR1 is SGHNT and CDR2 YYREEE (reference sequence). The CDR3 extends over 12 amino acids. CDR3 in DNA: TGTGCCAGCAGCTTAGTAGCGGATGGCTACACCTTC. It encodes CASSLVADGYTF.

V is TRBV10-3 and J is TRBJ2-1; TRBD1 is a possible D gene (6 bases). The germline CDR1 and CDR2 sequences are ENHRY and SYGVKD. V lost 0 bases, J lost 9 bases, and 18 bases lay in between. The CDR3 is 16 amino acids. The chain's CDR3 is CAISESTAGTIGEQFF. The CDR3 DNA reads as TGTGCCATCAGTGAGTCGACGGCAGGGACAATAGGTGAGCAGTTCTTC.

This sequence joins TRBV18 and TRBJ1-2; D not resolved. The V end was cut by 3 bases, the J end by 3 bases, with 11 bases between. Per the germline V gene, CDR1 is KGHSH and CDR2 is LQKENI. There are 14 residues in the CDR3. The DNA for the CDR3 is TGTGCCAGCTCACCGCGGGATCCCTACTATGGCTACACCTTC. The encoded protein is CASSPRDPYYGYTF.

The chain joins TRBV6-1 to TRBJ1-5; possible D gene TRBD1, 6 bases. CDR3 length equals 14 residues. Trimming removed 5 bases from V and 5 bases from J, with 13 bases in between. Germline CDR1 reads MNHNS; CDR2 reads SASEGT. The CDR3 sequence is CASSWTDADQPQHF. DNA for the CDR3: TGTGCCAGCAGTTGGACAGACGCGGATCAGCCCCAGCATTTT.

The chain is built from TRBV11-1 and TRBJ2-3, with unresolved D. V was clipped by 2 bases and J by 0 bases, with 9 bases between them. The CDR3 has 15 residues. The germline V gene encodes CDR1 SGHAT and CDR2 FQDESV (reference sequence). The CDR3 loop is CASSLFYFSTDTQYF. CDR3 nucleotide sequence: TGTGCCAGCAGCTTATTTTATTTTAGCACAGATACGCAGTATTTT.

The chain joins TRBV29-1 to TRBJ1-1, with D unclear. The length of the CDR3 is 14 residues. The V gene's germline CDR1 is SQVTM and CDR2 ANQGSEA. V dropped 2 bases and J dropped 1 base, with 11 bases sitting between them. For the CDR3, the DNA is TGCAGCGTTGAAACGGACGGAGGGAACACTGAAGCTTTCTTT. Its protein product is CSVETDGGNTEAFF. Together with reference TRBV29-1 and TRBJ1-1, the CDR3 gives the full variable domain: SAVISQKPSRDICQRGTSLTIQCQVDSQVTMMFWYRQQPGQSLTLIATANQGSEATYESGFVIDKFPISRPNLTFSTLTVSNMSPEDSSIYLCSVETDGGNTEAFFGQGTRLTVV.